This T cell receptor beta chain was found in a study of STAT3 mutations in large granular lymphocyte leukemia. In the case of this clone: Its antigen is currently unknown.

This CDR3 has 14 amino acids. Germline-derived CDR1 and CDR2 are SGHRS and YFSETQ. With 2 bases removed from V and 5 bases from J, the gap between germline ends came to 12 bases. Using immunoSEQ multiplex PCR, the repertoire was profiled, and TCRdb retains in-frame clones only, with some absent. Of thousands of clones listed, approximately 39% were seen once; the top ten hold roughly 84%. Whole-study results and caveats: Every T-LGLL patient had at least one immunodominant TCRbeta clonotype. A small but highly pathogenic clone may have been missed.

The sequenced material came from peripheral blood mononuclear cells. The sequence was collected from a man aged 60 to 69 with T-cell large granular lymphocyte leukemia. Some clones in this sample may be carry-over from other donors' samples. The V and J genes are TRBV5-1 and TRBJ2-3; possibly TRBD1 or TRBD2 for D (5 bases each). The CDR3 DNA reads as TGCGCCAGCAGCTTAAAAAGGGACCGAGATACGCAGTATTTT. This encodes CASSLKRDRDTQYF. Full variable domain (rest looked up from reference TRBV5-1 and TRBJ2-3): KAGVTQTPRYLIKTRGQQVTLSCSPISGHRSVSWYQQTPGQGLQFLFEYFSETQRNKGNFPGRFSGRQFSNSRSEMNVSTLELGDSALYLCASSLKRDRDTQYFGPGTRLTVL.